Listed below are T cell receptor beta chains from one sample, sequenced in a study of cytomegalovirus exposure and HLA in healthy donors. Clones were sequenced by immunoSEQ multiplex PCR, and TCRdb holds only the in-frame ones, with some missing. This table has fewer than 200,000 clones, 81% appearing once. Sequenced material: PBMCs. These receptors were obtained from a woman aged 45-60 years in good health and CMV-seronegative. The CDR3 runs from the conserved cysteine through the conserved F or W. The D gene is left open where the match is weak. A row's size may be missing; if present it is once, few, many or a size class.

abundance	j_gene	v_gene	d_gene	CDR3aa	CDR3nt
-	TRBJ2-5	TRBV4-2	-	CASSQALRQKETQYF	TGTGCCAGCAGCCAAGCCCTCCGACAGAAAGAGACCCAGTACTTC
few	TRBJ2-5	TRBV7-6	TRBD2	CASSLASGGPSPQYF	TGTGCCAGCAGCTTAGCGTCGGGAGGCCCTAGTCCCCAGTACTTC
-	TRBJ2-7	TRBV28	-	CASSVPGGLYEQYF	TGTGCCAGCAGTGTACCCGGGGGACTCTACGAGCAGTACTTC
-	TRBJ2-5	TRBV25-1	TRBD2	CASSPGGRGNQETQYF	TGTGCCAGCAGTCCGGGAGGGCGGGGGAACCAAGAGACCCAGTACTTC
-	TRBJ2-3	TRBV5-1	TRBD2	CASASSGGHRSTDTQYF	TGCGCCAGCGCCTCTAGCGGGGGACACCGTTCCACAGATACGCAGTATTTT
-	TRBJ2-1	TRBV9	TRBD1	CASSAGQGDNEQFF	TGTGCCAGCAGCGCGGGACAGGGAGACAATGAGCAGTTCTTC
-	TRBJ2-5	TRBV4-3	TRBD2	CASSQGLAGWETQYF	TGCGCCAGCAGCCAAGGCCTAGCGGGTTGGGAGACCCAGTACTTC
-	TRBJ2-3	TRBV9	TRBD1	CASSVDVGGNLDTQYF	TGTGCCAGCAGCGTAGATGTAGGGGGCAATTTGGATACGCAGTATTTT
-	TRBJ2-3	TRBV5-1	-	CASSPIQGSDTQYF	TGCGCCAGCAGCCCTATACAGGGTTCAGATACGCAGTATTTT
-	TRBJ2-3	TRBV5-1	TRBD2	CASRFSGTNTDTQYF	TGCGCCAGCAGGTTTAGCGGGACAAACACAGATACGCAGTATTTT
once	TRBJ2-3	TRBV2	-	CASGQYGISTDTQYF	TGTGCCAGCGGCCAGTACGGGATCAGCACAGATACGCAGTATTTT
-	TRBJ2-1	TRBV13	-	CASSLGGDEQFF	TGTGCCAGCAGCTTAGGAGGGGATGAGCAGTTCTTC
-	TRBJ1-1	TRBV7-2	TRBD1	CASRTGQGNTEAFF	TGTGCCAGCAGGACCGGACAGGGGAACACTGAAGCTTTCTTT
-	TRBJ2-3	TRBV25-1	TRBD1	CASSANRDRITDTQYF	TGTGCCAGCAGTGCGAACCGGGACAGAATCACAGATACGCAGTATTTT
-	TRBJ2-5	TRBV7-3	-	CASSRTRGETQYF	TGTGCCAGCAGTCGGACTAGGGGGGAGACCCAGTACTTC
-	TRBJ2-1	TRBV6-6	-	CASSSQGPYNEQFF	TGTGCCAGCAGTTCACAGGGCCCCTACAATGAGCAGTTCTTC
-	TRBJ2-1	TRBV7-2	TRBD2	CASSSGGSGGYNEQFF	TGTGCCAGCAGCTCGGGAGGTAGCGGGGGCTACAATGAGCAGTTCTTC